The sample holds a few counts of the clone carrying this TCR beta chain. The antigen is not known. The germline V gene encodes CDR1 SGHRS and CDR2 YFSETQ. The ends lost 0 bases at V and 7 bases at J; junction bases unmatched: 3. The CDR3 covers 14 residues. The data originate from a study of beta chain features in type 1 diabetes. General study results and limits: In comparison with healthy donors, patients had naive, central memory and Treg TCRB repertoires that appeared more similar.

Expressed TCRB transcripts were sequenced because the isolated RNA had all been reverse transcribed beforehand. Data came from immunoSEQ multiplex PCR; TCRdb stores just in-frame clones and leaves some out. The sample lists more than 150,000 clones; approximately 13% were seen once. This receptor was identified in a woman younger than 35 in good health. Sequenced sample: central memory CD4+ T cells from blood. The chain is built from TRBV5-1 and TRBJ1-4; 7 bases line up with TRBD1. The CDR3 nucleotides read TGCGCCAGCAGCTTGGGACAGGGAGGTGAAAAACTGTTTTTT. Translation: CASSLGQGGEKLFF.